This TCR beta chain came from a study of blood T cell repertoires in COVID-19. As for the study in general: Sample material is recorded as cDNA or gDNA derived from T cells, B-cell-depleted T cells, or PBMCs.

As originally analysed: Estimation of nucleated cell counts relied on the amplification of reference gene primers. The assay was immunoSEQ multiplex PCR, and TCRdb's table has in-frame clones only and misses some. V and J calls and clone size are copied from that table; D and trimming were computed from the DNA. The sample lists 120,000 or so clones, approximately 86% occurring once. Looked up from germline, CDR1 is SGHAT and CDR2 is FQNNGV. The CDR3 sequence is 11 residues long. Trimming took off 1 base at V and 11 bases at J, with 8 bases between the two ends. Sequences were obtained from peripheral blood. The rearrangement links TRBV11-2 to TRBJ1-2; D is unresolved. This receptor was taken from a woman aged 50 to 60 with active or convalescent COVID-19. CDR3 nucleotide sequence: TGTGCCAGCAGCTTAGGTGGAGGGTACACCTTC. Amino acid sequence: CASSLGGGYTF. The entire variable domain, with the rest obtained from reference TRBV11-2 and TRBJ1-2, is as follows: EAGVAQSPRYKIIEKRQSVAFWCNPISGHATLYWYQQILGQGPKLLIQFQNNGVVDDSQLPKDRFSAERLKGVDSTLKIQPAKLEDSAVYLCASSLGGGYTFGSGTRLTVV.